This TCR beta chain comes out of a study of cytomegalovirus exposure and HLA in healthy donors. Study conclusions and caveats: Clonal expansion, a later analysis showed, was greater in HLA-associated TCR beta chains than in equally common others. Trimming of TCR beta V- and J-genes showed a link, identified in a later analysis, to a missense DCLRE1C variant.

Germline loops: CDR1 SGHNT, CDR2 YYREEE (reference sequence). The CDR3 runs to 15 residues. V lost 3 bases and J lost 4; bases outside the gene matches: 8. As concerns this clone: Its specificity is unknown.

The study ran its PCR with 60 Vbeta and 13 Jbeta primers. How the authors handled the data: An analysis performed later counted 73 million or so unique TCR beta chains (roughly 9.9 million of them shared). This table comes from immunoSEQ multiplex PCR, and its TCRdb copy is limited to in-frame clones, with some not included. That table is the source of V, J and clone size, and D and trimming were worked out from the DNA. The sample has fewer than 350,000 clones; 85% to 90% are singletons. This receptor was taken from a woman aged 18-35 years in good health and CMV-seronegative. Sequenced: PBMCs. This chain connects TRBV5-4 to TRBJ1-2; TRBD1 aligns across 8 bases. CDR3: CASSSTPTGAYGYTF. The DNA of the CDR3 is TGTGCCAGCAGCTCAACCCCGACAGGGGCCTATGGCTACACCTTC. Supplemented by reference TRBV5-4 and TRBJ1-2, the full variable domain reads ETGVTQSPTHLIKTRGQQVTLRCSSQSGHNTVSWYQQALGQGPQFIFQYYREEENGRGNFPPRFSGLQFPNYSSELNVNALELDDSALYLCASSSTPTGAYGYTFGSGTRLTVV.